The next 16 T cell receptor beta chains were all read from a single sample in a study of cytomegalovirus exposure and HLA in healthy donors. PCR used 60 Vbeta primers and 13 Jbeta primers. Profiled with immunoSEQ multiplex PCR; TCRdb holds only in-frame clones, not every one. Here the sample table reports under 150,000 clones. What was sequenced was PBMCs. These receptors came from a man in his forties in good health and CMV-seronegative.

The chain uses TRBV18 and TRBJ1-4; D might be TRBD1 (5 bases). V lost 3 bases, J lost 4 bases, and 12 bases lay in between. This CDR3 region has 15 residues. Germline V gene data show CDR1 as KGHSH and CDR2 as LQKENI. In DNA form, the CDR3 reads TGTGCCAGCTCACCCCGGAGGGGCGATAATGAAAAACTGTTTTTT. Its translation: CASSPRRGDNEKLFF.

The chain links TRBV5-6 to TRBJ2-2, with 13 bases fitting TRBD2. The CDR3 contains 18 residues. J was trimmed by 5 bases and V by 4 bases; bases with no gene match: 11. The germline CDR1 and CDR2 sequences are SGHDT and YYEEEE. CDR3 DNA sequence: TGTGCCAGCAGCGGAAACCTACTAGCGGGGGGGCAAACCGGGGAGCTGTTTTTT. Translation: CASSGNLLAGGQTGELFF. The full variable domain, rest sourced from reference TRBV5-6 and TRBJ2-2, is DAGVTQSPTHLIKTRGQQVTLRCSPKSGHDTVSWYQQALGQGPQFIFQYYEEEERQRGNFPDRFSGHQFPNYSSELNVNALLLGDSALYLCASSGNLLAGGQTGELFFGEGSRLTVL.

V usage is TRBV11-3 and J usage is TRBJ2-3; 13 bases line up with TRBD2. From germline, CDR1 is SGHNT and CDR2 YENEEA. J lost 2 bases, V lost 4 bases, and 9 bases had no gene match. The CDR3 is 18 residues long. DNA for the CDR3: TGTGCCAGCAGCTGGGGACTAGCGGGGCTAGGATACACAGATACGCAGTATTTT. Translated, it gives CASSWGLAGLGYTDTQYF.

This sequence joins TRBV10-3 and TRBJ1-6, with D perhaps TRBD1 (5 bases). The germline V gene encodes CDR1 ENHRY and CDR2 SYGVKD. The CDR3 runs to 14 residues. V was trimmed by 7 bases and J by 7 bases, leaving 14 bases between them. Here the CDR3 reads CAIKGDRRNSPLHF. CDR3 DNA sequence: TGTGCCATCAAAGGGGATCGAAGGAATTCACCCCTCCACTTT.

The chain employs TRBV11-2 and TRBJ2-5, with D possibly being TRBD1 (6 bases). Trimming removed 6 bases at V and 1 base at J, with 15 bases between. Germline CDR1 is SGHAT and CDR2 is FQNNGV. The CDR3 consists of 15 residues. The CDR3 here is CASRHIQGSQETQYF. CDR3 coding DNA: TGTGCCAGCAGGCACATTCAGGGGTCCCAAGAGACCCAGTACTTC.

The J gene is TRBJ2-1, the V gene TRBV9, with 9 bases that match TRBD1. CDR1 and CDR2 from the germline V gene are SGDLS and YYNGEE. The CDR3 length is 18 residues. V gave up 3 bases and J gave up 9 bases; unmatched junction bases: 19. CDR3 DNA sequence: TGTGCCAGCAGCGCCTCCATTTCCATGGGACAGGGATCGGGTGAGCAGTTCTTC. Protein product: CASSASISMGQGSGEQFF.

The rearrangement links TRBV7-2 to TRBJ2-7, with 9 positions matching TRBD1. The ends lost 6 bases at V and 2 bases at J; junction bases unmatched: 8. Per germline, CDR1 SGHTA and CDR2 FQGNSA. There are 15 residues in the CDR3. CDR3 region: CASSRTGTGTYEQYF. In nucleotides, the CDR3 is TGTGCCAGCAGTCGGACCGGGACAGGGACCTACGAGCAGTACTTC.

CDR3 nucleotides: TGCAGCGTTGCCGGGACAGCCCTTGGCTACACCTTC. Its translation: CSVAGTALGYTF. J is TRBJ1-2 and V is TRBV29-1; 7 nucleotides agree with TRBD1. This CDR3 comprises 12 residues. V trimming: 4 bases; J trimming: 7 bases; junction bases outside the gene matches: 6. Per the germline V gene, CDR1 is SQVTM and CDR2 is ANQGSEA.

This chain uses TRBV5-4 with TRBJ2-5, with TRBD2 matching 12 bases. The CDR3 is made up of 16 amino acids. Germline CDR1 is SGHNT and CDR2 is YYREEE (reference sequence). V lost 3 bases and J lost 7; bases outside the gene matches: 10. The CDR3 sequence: CASSSRLAGERGTQYF. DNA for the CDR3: TGTGCCAGCAGCTCCAGACTAGCGGGGGAACGTGGGACCCAGTACTTC.

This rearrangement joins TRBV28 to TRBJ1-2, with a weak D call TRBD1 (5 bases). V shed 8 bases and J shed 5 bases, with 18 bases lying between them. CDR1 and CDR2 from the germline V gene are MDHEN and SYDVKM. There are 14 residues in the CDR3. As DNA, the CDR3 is TGTGCCAGCTCCCCCCGCGGGACGGGGTATGGCTACACCTTC. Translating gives CASSPRGTGYGYTF.

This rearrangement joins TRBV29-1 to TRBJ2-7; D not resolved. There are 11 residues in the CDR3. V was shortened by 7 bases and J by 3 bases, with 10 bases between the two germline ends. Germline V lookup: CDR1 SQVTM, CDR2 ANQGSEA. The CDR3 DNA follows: TGCAGCGCCTTCAGTGGCTACGAGCAGTACTTC. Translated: CSAFSGYEQYF.

In nucleotides, the CDR3 is TGCGCCAGCAGCGATTGGGGAGAAACAGATACGCAGTATTTT. This sequence encodes CASSDWGETDTQYF. The rearrangement links TRBV5-1 to TRBJ2-3; D is perhaps TRBD2 (5 bases). Germline CDR1 SGHRS, CDR2 YFSETQ. CDR3 length equals 14 residues. V dropped 4 bases and J dropped 3 bases, with 12 bases sitting between them.

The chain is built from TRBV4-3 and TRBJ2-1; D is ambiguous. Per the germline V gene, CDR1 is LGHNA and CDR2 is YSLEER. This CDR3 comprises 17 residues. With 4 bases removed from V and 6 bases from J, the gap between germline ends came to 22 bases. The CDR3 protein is CASSPSVESRGPNEQFF. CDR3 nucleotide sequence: TGCGCCAGCAGCCCCTCAGTCGAGTCCAGAGGCCCCAATGAGCAGTTCTTC.

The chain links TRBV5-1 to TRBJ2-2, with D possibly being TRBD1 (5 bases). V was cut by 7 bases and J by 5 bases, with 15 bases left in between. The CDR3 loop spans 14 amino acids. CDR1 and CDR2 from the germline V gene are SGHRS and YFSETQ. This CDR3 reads CASRRSGRTGELFF. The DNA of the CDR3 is TGCGCCAGCCGTAGGTCAGGGCGAACCGGGGAGCTGTTTTTT.

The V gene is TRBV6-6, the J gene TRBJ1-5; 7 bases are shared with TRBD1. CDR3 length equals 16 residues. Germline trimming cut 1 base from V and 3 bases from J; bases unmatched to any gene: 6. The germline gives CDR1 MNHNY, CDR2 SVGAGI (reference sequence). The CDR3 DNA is TGTGCCAGCAGTTACTGGAGGGGGCGAATCAATCAGCCCCAGCATTTT. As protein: CASSYWRGRINQPQHF.

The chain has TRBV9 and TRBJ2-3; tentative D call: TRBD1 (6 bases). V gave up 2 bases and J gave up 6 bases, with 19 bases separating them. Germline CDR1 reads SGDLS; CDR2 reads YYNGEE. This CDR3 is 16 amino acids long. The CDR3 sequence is CASSVGAPIDWDTQYF. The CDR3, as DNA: TGTGCCAGCAGCGTGGGGGCACCAATCGACTGGGATACGCAGTATTTT.